The rows below give T cell receptor beta chains drawn from one sample of a study of T-cell memory formation after mild COVID-19. TCRdb recomputed calls from the 5' RACE reads with MiXCR, one row per CDR3 protein. The data show 430,000 or so distinct CDR3 sequences, 20% to 30% seen once. The sequenced sample consisted of PBMCs or a T cell subset sorted from them (not recorded which). Receptors originate from an adult woman who had mild COVID-19 (a few samples of this study predate the infection). Cell type and time point are not known. Both conserved end residues are part of each CDR3. Fields, in order: V gene, J gene, CDR3 protein.

V: TRBV5-1; J: TRBJ2-1; CDR3: CASSLANSGRAEGEQFF
V: TRBV20-1; J: TRBJ1-5; CDR3: CSARDQESNQPQHF
V: TRBV29-1; J: TRBJ2-2; CDR3: CSVTGVGELFF
V: TRBV7-6; J: TRBJ1-1; CDR3: CASSLGRGARATEAFF
V: TRBV20-1; J: TRBJ1-5; CDR3: CSARAGQSNQPQHF
V: TRBV5-1; J: TRBJ1-6; CDR3: CASSPRTGRDSPLHF
V: TRBV14; J: TRBJ1-1; CDR3: CASSQDWGTGANTEAFF
V: TRBV20-1; J: TRBJ2-7; CDR3: CSALLAGMNEQYF
V: TRBV12-5; J: TRBJ2-1; CDR3: CASGTGTGGNNEQFF
V: TRBV7-9; J: TRBJ2-1; CDR3: CASRDNEQFF
V: TRBV7-9; J: TRBJ2-5; CDR3: CASIRILQETQYF
V: TRBV9; J: TRBJ2-3; CDR3: CASSVGGDTQYF
V: TRBV21-1; J: TRBJ1-1; CDR3: CASGVPEAFF
V: TRBV6-5; J: TRBJ2-7; CDR3: CASNMRGLAGEQYF
V: TRBV4-3; J: TRBJ2-5; CDR3: CASSQDSYSAQYF
V: TRBV5-1; J: TRBJ2-7; CDR3: CASSFDRRRYEQYF
V: TRBV7-9; J: TRBJ2-7; CDR3: CASSLSGTTEQYF
V: TRBV5-1; J: TRBJ2-2; CDR3: CASSLWTGLNTGELFF
V: TRBV10-3; J: TRBJ2-7; CDR3: CAISLTSGYEQYF
V: TRBV20-1; J: TRBJ2-7; CDR3: CSASLRGGLPAYEQYF
V: TRBV5-1; J: TRBJ2-1; CDR3: CASSFGDGTSGIGQFF
V: TRBV5-1; J: TRBJ2-7; CDR3: CASSSYGQGSSYEQYF
V: TRBV19; J: TRBJ2-2; CDR3: CASSIAQGRKNTGELFF
V: TRBV4-1; J: TRBJ2-1; CDR3: CASSPRGWDRSYNEQFF